The 25 T cell receptor beta chains given below trace back to one sample, sequenced in a study of immune cell composition in non-small cell lung cancer. Sequencing used immunoSEQ multiplex PCR; TCRdb keeps in-frame clones, though not all of them. The sample shows over 4,000 clones, approximately 91% of them seen only once. The normal lung sample lay at least 3 cm, and maximally far, from the tumour. The sample consisted of non-adjacent lung tissue. All receptors come from a human donor with non-small cell lung cancer. Some clones in this sample may be carry-over from other donors' samples.

V usage is TRBV13 and J usage is TRBJ2-5; D may be TRBD1 (7 bases). The length of the CDR3 is 15 residues. Trimming shortened V by 0 bases and J by 5 bases, and 13 bases separated the two germline ends. Germline-derived CDR1 and CDR2 are PRHDT and FYEKMQ (reference sequence). The CDR3 is CASSLGQGRLETQYF. CDR3 nucleotides: TGTGCCAGCAGCTTAGGACAGGGGAGGCTGGAGACCCAGTACTTC.

The chain employs TRBV11-2 and TRBJ2-3; D is uncertain. CDR3 length: 18 residues. The V end lost 4 bases, the J end lost 5 bases, and 25 bases lay between the germline ends. Germline V gene data show CDR1 as SGHAT and CDR2 as FQNNGV. The CDR3 reads CASSWHHLGSLEEDTQYF. The CDR3 DNA reads as TGTGCCAGCAGCTGGCACCACCTCGGGTCCCTAGAAGAAGATACGCAGTATTTT.

The chain links TRBV5-8 to TRBJ2-7, with 10 positions matching TRBD2. The germline V gene encodes CDR1 SGHTS and CDR2 YDEGEE. The CDR3 sequence is 20 residues long. Trimming cost V 4 bases and J 3 bases; bases outside gene matches: 22. The CDR3: CASSGTTDSLGGLAFYEQYF. CDR3 sequence (DNA): TGTGCCAGCAGCGGGACCACGGACAGTTTAGGGGGACTAGCGTTCTACGAGCAGTACTTC.

CDR3 sequence (DNA): TGTGCCAGCAGCTCCCGGTCGGCTTCCGGGGGAGGCTACACCTTC. This encodes CASSSRSASGGGYTF. The chain couples TRBV5-6 to TRBJ1-2; TRBD1 might be the D (5 bases). Trimming pared 3 bases from V and 8 bases from J, leaving 20 bases between. Germline V gives CDR1 SGHDT, CDR2 YYEEEE. The CDR3 totals 15 residues.

This rearrangement joins TRBV7-3 to TRBJ2-6; D is unresolved. The V and J ends lost 11 bases and 4 bases respectively, with 15 bases between them. CDR3 size: 14 residues. Germline V CDR1 and CDR2: SGHTA, FQGTGA. The CDR3 DNA is TGTGCCTCCGCCCCAAATGCGGGGGCCAACGTCCTGACTTTC. Translated, it gives CASAPNAGANVLTF.

The chain joins TRBV5-8 to TRBJ2-3; D remains unclear. Per germline, CDR1 SGHTS and CDR2 YDEGEE. The V gene lost 0 bases and the J gene lost 5 bases, with 10 bases spanning the gap. This CDR3 spans 14 amino acids. CDR3 residues: CASSLGSVGDTQYF. DNA for the CDR3: TGTGCCAGCAGCTTGGGTTCAGTTGGAGATACGCAGTATTTT.

This chain uses TRBV6-6 with TRBJ2-1; 7 positions match TRBD1. The CDR3 is 13 residues long. Germline V gene sequence: CDR1 MNHNY, CDR2 SVGAGI (reference sequence). With 8 bases clipped from V and 9 bases from J, the junction kept 10 bases outside the gene matches. CDR3 protein: CASQRDSYTEQFF. In DNA, the CDR3 is TGTGCCAGCCAACGGGACAGTTATACTGAGCAGTTCTTC.

The chain recombines TRBV7-2 with TRBJ1-4, with TRBD1 as a possible D gene (6 bases). V dropped 5 bases and J dropped 8 bases, with 18 bases sitting between them. The CDR3 covers 15 residues. From germline, CDR1 is SGHTA and CDR2 FQGNSA. CDR3 sequence: CASSPGQNNFEKLFF. The CDR3 DNA reads as TGTGCCAGCAGCCCTGGACAGAATAACTTCGAAAAACTGTTTTTT.

The chain couples TRBV5-1 to TRBJ1-5, with D perhaps matching TRBD1 (5 bases). The V end lost 1 base, the J end lost 4 bases, and 9 bases lay between the germline ends. This CDR3 is 14 amino acids long. Germline V gene data show CDR1 as SGHRS and CDR2 as YFSETQ. The CDR3 bases are TGCGCCAGCAGCTTGATGGGGGGTAATCAGCCCCAGCATTTT. Residues: CASSLMGGNQPQHF. The full variable domain, its missing parts supplied by reference TRBV5-1 and TRBJ1-5, is KAGVTQTPRYLIKTRGQQVTLSCSPISGHRSVSWYQQTPGQGLQFLFEYFSETQRNKGNFPGRFSGRQFSNSRSEMNVSTLELGDSALYLCASSLMGGNQPQHFGDGTRLSIL.

This chain joins TRBV27 and TRBJ2-2; D gene uncertain. Trimming left V 4 bases short and J 1 base short, with 10 bases between. This CDR3 region has 15 residues. Germline assignment: CDR1 MNHEY and CDR2 SMNVEV (reference sequence). The CDR3 loop is CASSSDTRNTGELFF. In DNA, the CDR3 is TGTGCCAGCAGTTCCGATACAAGGAACACCGGGGAGCTGTTTTTT.

The rearrangement links TRBV6-5 to TRBJ2-5; tentatively, D is TRBD2 (6 bases). The CDR3 is 14 amino acids. The V gene's germline CDR1 is MNHEY and CDR2 SVGAGI. Trimming took off 5 bases at V and 4 bases at J, with 14 bases between the two ends. CDR3 in amino acids: CASSRLQGGETQYF. In DNA, the CDR3 is TGTGCCAGCAGTCGCCTCCAGGGAGGAGAGACCCAGTACTTC.

The chain has TRBV18 and TRBJ2-3; D is unclear. V lost 3 bases to trimming and J lost 2 bases, with 6 bases between them. CDR1 KGHSH and CDR2 LQKENI come from the germline V gene. The CDR3 is 13 amino acids. The CDR3 is CASSPGYTDTQYF. The CDR3 region has the DNA TGTGCCAGCTCACCGGGCTACACAGATACGCAGTATTTT.

The rearrangement uses TRBV5-1 and TRBJ1-4; TRBD1 is a possible D gene (5 bases). The V gene lost 4 bases and the J gene lost 7 bases, with 11 bases spanning the gap. The germline CDR1 and CDR2 sequences are SGHRS and YFSETQ. CDR3 size: 13 residues. DNA for the CDR3: TGCGCCAGCAGCCGGGGGGAAGGTGAAAAACTGTTTTTT. Encoded protein: CASSRGEGEKLFF.

V and J are TRBV5-1 and TRBJ1-6, with 8 bases aligning to TRBD1. This CDR3 contains 17 residues. Germline CDR1 is SGHRS and CDR2 is YFSETQ. The ends lost 2 bases at V and 7 bases at J; junction bases unmatched: 11. The CDR3 region has the DNA TGCGCCAGCAGCTTATCCATGGGACAGGCCGGGAATTCACCCCTCCACTTT. Amino acid sequence: CASSLSMGQAGNSPLHF.

The CDR3 DNA reads TGCGCCAGCAGCCGACAGGGGCGTACGGTCACCGGGGAGCTGTTTTTT. Translated: CASSRQGRTVTGELFF. The chain has TRBV4-1 and TRBJ2-2, with TRBD1 matching over 8 bases. Losses at the gene ends were 4 bases for V and 4 bases for J; bases not matched to a gene: 8. In germline, CDR1 is MGHRA, CDR2 YSYEKL. The CDR3 length is 16 residues.

The rearrangement links TRBV2 to TRBJ1-5, with 9 bases fitting TRBD1. The CDR3 totals 15 residues. The germline V gene has CDR1 SNHLY and CDR2 FYNNEI. After removal of 6 bases from V and 6 bases from J, the junction contained 9 bases not matched to a gene. Here the CDR3 DNA reads TGTGCCAGCAGCCCAACGGGACAGGGTCGTCAGCCCCAGCATTTT. Its translation: CASSPTGQGRQPQHF.

This chain connects TRBV5-1 to TRBJ2-5; D might be TRBD1 (6 bases). V lost 4 bases to trimming and J lost 5 bases, with 12 bases between them. Germline V CDR1 and CDR2: SGHRS, YFSETQ. CDR3 length equals 13 residues. The CDR3: CASSRQETETQYF. The DNA for the CDR3 is TGCGCCAGCAGCCGACAGGAAACGGAGACCCAGTACTTC.

V and J are TRBV5-5 and TRBJ2-1; 11 bases line up with TRBD2. CDR1 and CDR2 (germline): SGHKS, YYEKEE (reference sequence). Trimming at V came to 2 bases and at J to 6 bases, leaving 1 base not matched to a gene. CDR3 length: 14 amino acids. The CDR3 DNA is TGTGCCAGCAGCTTTACTAGCGGGAGCAATGAGCAGTTCTTC. It translates to CASSFTSGSNEQFF.

The genes are TRBV9 and TRBJ2-4; tentatively, D is TRBD2 (5 bases). Germline CDR1 reads SGDLS; CDR2 reads YYNGEE. The V gene lost 3 bases and the J gene lost 0 bases, with 10 bases spanning the gap. The CDR3 sequence is 15 residues long. CDR3 region: CASSADGLAKNIQYF. In nucleotides, the CDR3 is TGTGCCAGCAGCGCGGACGGACTAGCCAAAAACATTCAGTACTTC.

The chain couples TRBV2 to TRBJ2-7; TRBD2 matches 12 bases. Germline CDR1 and CDR2: SNHLY and FYNNEI. V gave up 4 bases and J gave up 2 bases; unmatched junction bases: 3. This CDR3 contains 15 residues. The CDR3 loop is CASSATSGSAYEQYF. In nucleotides, the CDR3 is TGTGCCAGCAGTGCGACTAGCGGGAGCGCCTACGAGCAGTACTTC.

The chain employs TRBV30 and TRBJ1-1, with TRBD1 as a possible D gene (6 bases). This CDR3 is built from 13 residues. The V end lost 1 base, the J end lost 8 bases, and 14 bases lay between the germline ends. The germline V gene has CDR1 GTSNPN and CDR2 SVGIG (reference sequence). The CDR3 bases are TGTGCCTGGAGTGCGGGGACAAACCTCGAAGCTTTCTTT. It is translated as CAWSAGTNLEAFF.

The V call is TRBV19, the J call TRBJ2-1; 13 bases line up with TRBD2. The CDR3 totals 19 residues. CDR1 is LNHDA, CDR2 SQIVND, per germline (reference sequence). With 3 bases clipped from V and 0 bases from J, the junction kept 8 bases outside the gene matches. The CDR3 sequence is CASSMRLAGGISSYNEQFF. The CDR3 bases are TGTGCCAGTAGTATGCGACTAGCGGGGGGCATTAGCTCCTACAATGAGCAGTTCTTC.

The CDR3 coding sequence is TGTGCCAGCGCTTCCGGTCCCTACAATGAGCAGTTCTTC. Amino acid sequence: CASASGPYNEQFF. This sequence joins TRBV6-5 and TRBJ2-1; D not certain. V was trimmed by 8 bases and J by 2 bases, leaving 10 bases between them. CDR1 and CDR2 (germline): MNHEY, SVGAGI. The CDR3 consists of 13 residues.

This clone has just one count. V usage is TRBV6-5 and J usage is TRBJ1-1, with D possibly TRBD1 on 6 matching bases. Trimming shortened V by 6 bases and J by 8 bases, and 10 bases separated the two germline ends. The CDR3 has 11 amino acids. CDR1 is MNHEY, CDR2 SVGAGI, per germline. For the CDR3, the DNA is TGTGCCAGCAGGCAGGGGATGGAAGCTTTCTTT. As protein: CASRQGMEAFF.

This chain links TRBV5-1 with TRBJ2-5, with D maybe TRBD2 (5 bases). CDR1 is SGHRS, CDR2 YFSETQ, per germline. Trimming shortened V by 5 bases and J by 4 bases, and 15 bases separated the two germline ends. This CDR3 has 14 residues. This chain's CDR3 is CASRVMGVGETQYF. The DNA of the CDR3 is TGCGCCAGCAGAGTCATGGGAGTTGGAGAGACCCAGTACTTC.